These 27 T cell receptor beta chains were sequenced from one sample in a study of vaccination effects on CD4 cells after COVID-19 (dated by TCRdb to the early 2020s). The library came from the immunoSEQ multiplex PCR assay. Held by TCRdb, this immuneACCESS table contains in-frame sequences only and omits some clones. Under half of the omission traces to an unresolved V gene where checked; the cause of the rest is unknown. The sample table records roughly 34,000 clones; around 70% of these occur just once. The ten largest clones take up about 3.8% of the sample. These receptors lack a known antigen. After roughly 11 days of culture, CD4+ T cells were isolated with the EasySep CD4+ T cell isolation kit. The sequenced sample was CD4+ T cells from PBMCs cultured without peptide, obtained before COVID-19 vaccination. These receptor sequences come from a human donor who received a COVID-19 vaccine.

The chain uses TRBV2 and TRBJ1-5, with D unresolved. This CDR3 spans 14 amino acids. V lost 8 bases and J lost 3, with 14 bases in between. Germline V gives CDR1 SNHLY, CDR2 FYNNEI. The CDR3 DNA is TGTGCCAGCTCGTCGGCGGTGGTCAATCAGCCCCAGCATTTT. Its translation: CASSSAVVNQPQHF.

The CDR3 loop is CASRGATYNSPLHF. CDR3 DNA: TGTGCCAGCAGGGGGGCTACCTATAATTCACCCCTCCACTTT. The chain joins TRBV6-4 to TRBJ1-6, with D possibly matching TRBD1 (6 bases). With 6 bases removed from V and 2 bases from J, the gap between germline ends came to 8 bases. Germline CDR1 and CDR2: MRHNA and SNTAGT. The CDR3 runs to 14 residues.

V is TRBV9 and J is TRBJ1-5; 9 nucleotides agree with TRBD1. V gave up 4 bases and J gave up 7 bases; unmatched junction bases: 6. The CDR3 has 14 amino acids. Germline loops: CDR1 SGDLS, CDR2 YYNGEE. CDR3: CASSSGQGWQPQHF. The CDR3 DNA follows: TGTGCCAGCAGCTCTGGACAGGGGTGGCAGCCCCAGCATTTT.

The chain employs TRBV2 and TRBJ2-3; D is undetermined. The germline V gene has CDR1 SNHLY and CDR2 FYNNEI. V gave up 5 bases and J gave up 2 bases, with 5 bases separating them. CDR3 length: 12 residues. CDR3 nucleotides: TGTGCCAGCAGTTTTGACACAGATACGCAGTATTTT. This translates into CASSFDTDTQYF. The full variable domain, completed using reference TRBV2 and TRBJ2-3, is EPEVTQTPSHQVTQMGQEVILRCVPISNHLYFYWYRQILGQKVEFLVSFYNNEISEKSEIFDDQFSVERPDGSNFTLKIRSTKLEDSAMYFCASSFDTDTQYFGPGTRLTVL.

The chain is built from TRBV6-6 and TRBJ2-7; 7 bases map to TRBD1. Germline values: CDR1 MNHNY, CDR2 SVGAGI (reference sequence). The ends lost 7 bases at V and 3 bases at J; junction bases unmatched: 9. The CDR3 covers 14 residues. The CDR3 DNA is TGTGCCAGCACTAGTCGACAGGGAGTCTACGAGCAGTACTTC. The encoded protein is CASTSRQGVYEQYF.

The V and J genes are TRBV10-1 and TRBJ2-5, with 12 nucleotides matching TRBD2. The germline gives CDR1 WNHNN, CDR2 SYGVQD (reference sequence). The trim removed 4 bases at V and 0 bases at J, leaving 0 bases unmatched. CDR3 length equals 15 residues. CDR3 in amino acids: CASSGTSGDQETQYF. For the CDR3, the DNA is TGCGCCAGCAGTGGGACTAGCGGGGACCAAGAGACCCAGTACTTC.

In DNA, the CDR3 is TGTGCCAGCAGCCAAGATCAAATGTCCGAAGGCTCCTACAATGAGCAGTTCTTC. Translation gives CASSQDQMSEGSYNEQFF. The chain employs TRBV4-2 and TRBJ2-1; D not certain. Looked up from germline, CDR1 is LGHNA and CDR2 is YNFKEQ. The CDR3 consists of 18 residues. V was trimmed by 0 bases and J by 0 bases, leaving 15 bases between them.

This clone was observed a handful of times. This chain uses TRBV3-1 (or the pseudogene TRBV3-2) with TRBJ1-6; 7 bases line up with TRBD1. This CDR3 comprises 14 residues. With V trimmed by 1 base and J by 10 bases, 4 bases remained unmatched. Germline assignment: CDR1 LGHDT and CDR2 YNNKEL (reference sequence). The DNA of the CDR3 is TGTGCCAGCAGCCAAGGAGGGGGCGCCTCACCCCTCCACTTT. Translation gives CASSQGGGASPLHF.

The CDR3 loop reads CASTGLVNTQYF. The CDR3 DNA sequence: TGCGCCAGCACGGGACTAGTGAATACGCAGTATTTT. The chain links TRBV5-1 to TRBJ2-3, with 8 bases fitting TRBD2. Germline V lookup: CDR1 SGHRS, CDR2 YFSETQ. V shed 6 bases, J shed 7 bases, and the junction held 4 bases outside the gene matches. CDR3 length: 12 amino acids.

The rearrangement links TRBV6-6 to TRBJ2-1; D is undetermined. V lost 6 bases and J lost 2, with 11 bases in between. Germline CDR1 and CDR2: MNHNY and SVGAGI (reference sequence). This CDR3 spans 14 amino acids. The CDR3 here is CASSPPVAYNEQFF. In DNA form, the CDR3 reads TGTGCCAGCAGCCCTCCGGTGGCCTACAATGAGCAGTTCTTC.

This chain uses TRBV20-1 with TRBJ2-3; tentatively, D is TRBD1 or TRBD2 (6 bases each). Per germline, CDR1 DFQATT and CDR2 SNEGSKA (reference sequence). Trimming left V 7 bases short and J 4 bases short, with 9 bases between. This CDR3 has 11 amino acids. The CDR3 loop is CSVGGADTQYF. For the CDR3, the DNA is TGCAGTGTGGGGGGCGCAGATACGCAGTATTTT.

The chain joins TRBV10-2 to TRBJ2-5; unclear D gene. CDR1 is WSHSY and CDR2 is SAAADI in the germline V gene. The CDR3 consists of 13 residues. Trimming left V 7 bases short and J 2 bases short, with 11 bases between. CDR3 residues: CASIRSWQETQYF. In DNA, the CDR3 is TGCGCCAGCATCCGGAGTTGGCAAGAGACCCAGTACTTC.

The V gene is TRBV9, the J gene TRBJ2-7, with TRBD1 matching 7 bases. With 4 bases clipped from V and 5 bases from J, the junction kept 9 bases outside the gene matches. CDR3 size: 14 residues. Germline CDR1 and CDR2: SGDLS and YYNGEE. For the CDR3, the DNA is TGTGCCAGCAGCCCTCAGACAGGGAATCACGAGCAGTACTTC. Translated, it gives CASSPQTGNHEQYF.

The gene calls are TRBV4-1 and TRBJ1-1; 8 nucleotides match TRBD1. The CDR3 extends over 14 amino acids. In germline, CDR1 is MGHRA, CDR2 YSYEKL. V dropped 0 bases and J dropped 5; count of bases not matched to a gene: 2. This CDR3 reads CASSQEDRATEAFF. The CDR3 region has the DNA TGCGCCAGCAGCCAAGAGGACAGGGCGACTGAAGCTTTCTTT.

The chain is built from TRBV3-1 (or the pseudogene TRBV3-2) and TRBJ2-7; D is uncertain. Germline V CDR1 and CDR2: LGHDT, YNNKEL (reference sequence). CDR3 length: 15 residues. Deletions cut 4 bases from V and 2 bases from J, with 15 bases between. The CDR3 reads CASSPETFKAYEQYF. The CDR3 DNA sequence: TGTGCCAGCAGCCCAGAGACCTTCAAGGCCTACGAGCAGTACTTC.

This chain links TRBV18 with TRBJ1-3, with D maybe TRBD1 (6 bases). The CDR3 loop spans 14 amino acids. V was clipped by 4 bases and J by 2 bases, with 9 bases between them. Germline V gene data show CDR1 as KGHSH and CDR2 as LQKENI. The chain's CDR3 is CASSQDSPGNTIYF. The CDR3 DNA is TGTGCCAGCTCACAGGACAGTCCTGGAAACACCATATATTTT.

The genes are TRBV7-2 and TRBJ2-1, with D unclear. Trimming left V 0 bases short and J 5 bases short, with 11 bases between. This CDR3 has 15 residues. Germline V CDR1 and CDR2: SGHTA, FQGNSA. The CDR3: CASSLAGQENNEQFF. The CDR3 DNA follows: TGTGCCAGCAGCTTAGCGGGTCAAGAGAACAATGAGCAGTTCTTC.

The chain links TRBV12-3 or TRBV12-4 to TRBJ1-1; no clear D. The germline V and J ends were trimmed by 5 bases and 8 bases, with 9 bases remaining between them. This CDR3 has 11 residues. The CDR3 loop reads CASSAVREAFF. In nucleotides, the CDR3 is TGTGCCAGCAGTGCCGTTAGGGAAGCTTTCTTT.

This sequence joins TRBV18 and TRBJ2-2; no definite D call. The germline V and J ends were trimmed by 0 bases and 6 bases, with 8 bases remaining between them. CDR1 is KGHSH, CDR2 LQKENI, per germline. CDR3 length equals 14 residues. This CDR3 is CASSPPPQPGELFF. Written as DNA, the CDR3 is TGTGCCAGCTCACCACCCCCACAGCCCGGGGAGCTGTTTTTT.

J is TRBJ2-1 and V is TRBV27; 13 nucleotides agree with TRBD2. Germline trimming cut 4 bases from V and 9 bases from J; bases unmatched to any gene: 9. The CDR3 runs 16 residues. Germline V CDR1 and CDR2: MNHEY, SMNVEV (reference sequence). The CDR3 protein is CASSSFTSGGALEQFF. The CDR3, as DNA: TGTGCCAGCAGTTCCTTCACTAGCGGGGGGGCGCTTGAGCAGTTCTTC.

CDR3 nucleotides: TGTGCCAGTAGTTCGATGCAGAGGACAAATCAGCCCCAGCATTTT. Protein: CASSSMQRTNQPQHF. The chain couples TRBV19 to TRBJ1-5; D perhaps matches TRBD1 (5 bases). The CDR3 is 15 residues long. In germline, CDR1 is LNHDA, CDR2 SQIVND (reference sequence). Trimming took off 5 bases at V and 4 bases at J, with 15 bases between the two ends.

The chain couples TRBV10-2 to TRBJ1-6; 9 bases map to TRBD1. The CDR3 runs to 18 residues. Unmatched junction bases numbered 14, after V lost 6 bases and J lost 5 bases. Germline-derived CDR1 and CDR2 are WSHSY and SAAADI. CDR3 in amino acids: CASRTAGTGPYHNSPLHF. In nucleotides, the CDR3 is TGCGCCAGCAGGACCGCCGGGACAGGGCCATACCATAATTCACCCCTCCACTTT.

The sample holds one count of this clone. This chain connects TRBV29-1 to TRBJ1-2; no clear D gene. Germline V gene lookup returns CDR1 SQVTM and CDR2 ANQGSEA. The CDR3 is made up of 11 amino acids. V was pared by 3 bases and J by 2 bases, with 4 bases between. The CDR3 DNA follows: TGCAGCGTTGAGGGGAACTATGGCTACACCTTC. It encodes CSVEGNYGYTF.

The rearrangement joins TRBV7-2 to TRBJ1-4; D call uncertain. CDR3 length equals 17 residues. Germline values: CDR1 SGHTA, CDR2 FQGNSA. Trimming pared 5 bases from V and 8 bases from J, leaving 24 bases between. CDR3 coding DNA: TGTGCCAGCAGCCAAGGACCCCTTTGGGGTGCTGGCGAAAAACTGTTTTTT. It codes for CASSQGPLWGAGEKLFF.

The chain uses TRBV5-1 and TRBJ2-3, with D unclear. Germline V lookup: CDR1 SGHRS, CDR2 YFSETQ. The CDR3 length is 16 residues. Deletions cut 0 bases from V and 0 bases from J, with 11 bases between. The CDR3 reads CASSLVLWISTDTQYF. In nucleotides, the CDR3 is TGCGCCAGCAGCTTGGTATTGTGGATTAGCACAGATACGCAGTATTTT.

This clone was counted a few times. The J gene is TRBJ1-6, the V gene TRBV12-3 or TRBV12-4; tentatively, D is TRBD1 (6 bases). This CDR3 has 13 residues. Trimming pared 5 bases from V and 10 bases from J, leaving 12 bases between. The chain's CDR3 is CASSRGTRSPLHF. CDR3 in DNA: TGTGCCAGCAGTCGGGGGACAAGATCACCCCTCCACTTT.

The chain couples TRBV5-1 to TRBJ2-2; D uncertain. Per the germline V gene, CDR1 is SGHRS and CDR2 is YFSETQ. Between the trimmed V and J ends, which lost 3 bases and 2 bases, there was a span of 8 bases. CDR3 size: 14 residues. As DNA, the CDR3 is TGCGCCAGCAGCTCTACACCTAACACCGGGGAGCTGTTTTTT. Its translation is CASSSTPNTGELFF.